Given below is one TCR beta chain in context. As yet, its antigen is unknown. This entry comes from a study of T cell repertoires in cytomegalovirus infection. Study background: Selection of CMV epitopes for the study included recently identified HLA-C-restricted and well-studied HLA-B-restricted ones. Both CMV infection and a matching HLA type were indicated by public TCR beta signatures. General study findings and limits: Identification of carriers of CMV plus the relevant HLA was achieved through cumulative public TCR beta family frequency.

CDR1 and CDR2 (germline): MNHEY, SMNVEV (reference sequence). Trimming took 2 bases from V and 5 from J, leaving 15 bases between them. The CDR3 has 16 amino acids. TCRdb itself ran the reads through MiXCR, one entry per CDR3 protein. The sample holds around 750,000 distinct CDR3 sequences, 30% to 35% seen once. The sequences come from cultured CD8+ T cells from PBMCs, collected from culture after CMV antigen stimulation. This TCR derives from a human donor in good health (CMV status not recorded). Some clones in this sample may be carry-over from other donors' samples. The V gene is TRBV27, the J gene TRBJ2-2; D not resolved. The CDR3 coding sequence is TGTGCCAGCAGTTTACGGTACAGCCTACGAACCGGGGAGCTGTTTTTT. Translation: CASSLRYSLRTGELFF.